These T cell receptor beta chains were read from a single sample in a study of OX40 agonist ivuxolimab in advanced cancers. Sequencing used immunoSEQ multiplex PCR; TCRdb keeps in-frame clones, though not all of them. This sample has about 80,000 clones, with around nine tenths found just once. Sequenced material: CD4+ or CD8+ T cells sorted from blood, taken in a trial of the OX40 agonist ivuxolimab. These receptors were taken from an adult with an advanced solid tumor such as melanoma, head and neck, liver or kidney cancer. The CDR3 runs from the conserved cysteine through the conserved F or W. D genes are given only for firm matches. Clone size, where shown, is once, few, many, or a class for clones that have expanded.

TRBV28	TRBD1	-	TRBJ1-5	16	CASSPIAGQHNQPQHF	TGTGCCAGCAGTCCTATAGCGGGACAGCATAATCAGCCCCAGCATTTT
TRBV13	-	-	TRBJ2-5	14	CASSLRGAGETQYF	TGTGCCAGCAGCTTACGGGGGGCCGGGGAGACCCAGTACTTC
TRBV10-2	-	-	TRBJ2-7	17	CASRQVAGLRSSYEQYF	TGCGCCAGCAGGCAAGTGGCGGGACTCAGGAGCTCCTACGAGCAGTACTTC
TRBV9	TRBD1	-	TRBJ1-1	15	CASSVAGGGITEAFF	TGTGCCAGCAGCGTAGCAGGGGGTGGGATAACTGAAGCTTTCTTT
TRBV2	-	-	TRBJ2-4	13	CASSPATGDIQYF	TGTGCCAGCAGCCCCGCGACGGGAGACATTCAGTACTTC
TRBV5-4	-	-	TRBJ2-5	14	CASSRDSGAPTQYF	TGTGCCAGCAGCCGGGACAGCGGGGCGCCCACCCAGTACTTC
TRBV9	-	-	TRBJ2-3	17	CASSVVNSPGGTDTQYF	TGTGCCAGCAGCGTTGTAAACAGTCCTGGTGGTACAGATACGCAGTATTTT
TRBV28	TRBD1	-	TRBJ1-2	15	CASSSLTGAVGGYTF	TGTGCCAGCAGTTCTCTAACAGGGGCGGTAGGGGGCTACACCTTC
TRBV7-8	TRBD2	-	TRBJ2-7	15	CASSPLAGGTYEQYF	TGTGCCAGCAGCCCACTAGCGGGGGGAACCTACGAGCAGTACTTC
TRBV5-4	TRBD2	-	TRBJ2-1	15	CASSLGLAVNNEQFF	TGTGCCAGCAGCTTGGGACTAGCGGTTAACAATGAGCAGTTCTTC
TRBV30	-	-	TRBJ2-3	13	CATPGAVTDTQYF	TGTGCCACTCCAGGGGCGGTCACAGATACGCAGTATTTT
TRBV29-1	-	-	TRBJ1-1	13	CSVEGAPGTEAFF	TGCAGCGTTGAAGGCGCCCCGGGGACTGAAGCTTTCTTT
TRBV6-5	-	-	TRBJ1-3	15	CASRTLLTSGNTIYF	TGTGCCAGCCGAACTCTCCTGACCTCTGGAAACACCATATATTTT
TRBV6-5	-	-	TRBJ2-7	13	CASSSIGPYEQYF	TGTGCCAGCAGTTCCATCGGACCCTACGAGCAGTACTTC
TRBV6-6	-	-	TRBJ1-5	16	CASSGEGGLSNQPQHF	TGTGCCAGCAGTGGAGAGGGAGGTCTAAGCAATCAGCCCCAGCATTTT
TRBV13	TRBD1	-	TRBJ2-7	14	CASSLTGGFREQYF	TGTGCCAGCAGCTTAACAGGGGGTTTTCGCGAGCAGTACTTC
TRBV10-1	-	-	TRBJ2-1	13	CASSESGRDEQFF	TGCGCCAGCAGTGAGTCTGGTAGGGATGAGCAGTTCTTC
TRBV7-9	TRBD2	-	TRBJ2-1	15	CASSPQRGGWNEQFF	TGTGCCAGCAGCCCCCAGCGGGGGGGGTGGAATGAGCAGTTCTTC
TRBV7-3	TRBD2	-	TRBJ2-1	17	CASSQGTSGGYYNEQFF	TGTGCCAGCAGCCAGGGCACTAGCGGGGGGTACTACAATGAGCAGTTCTTC
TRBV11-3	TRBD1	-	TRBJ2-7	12	CASSVRGNEQYF	TGTGCCAGCAGCGTCAGGGGGAACGAGCAGTACTTC
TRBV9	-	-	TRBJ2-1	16	CASSVVDGTRYNEQFF	TGTGCCAGCAGCGTAGTGGACGGGACCCGATACAATGAGCAGTTCTTC
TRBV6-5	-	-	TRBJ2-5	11	CAGPPQETQYF	TGTGCCGGGCCTCCCCAAGAGACCCAGTACTTC
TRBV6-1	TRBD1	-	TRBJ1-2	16	CASSDSRTGETYGYTF	TGTGCCAGCAGTGATTCCCGGACAGGGGAAACCTATGGCTACACCTTC
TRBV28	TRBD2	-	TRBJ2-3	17	CASSPLGTSGRGGTQYF	TGTGCCAGCAGTCCCCTCGGGACTAGCGGGAGAGGAGGTACGCAGTATTTT
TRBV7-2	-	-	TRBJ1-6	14	CASSEYGGLVPLHF	TGTGCCAGCAGCGAGTACGGGGGGTTGGTACCCCTCCACTTT
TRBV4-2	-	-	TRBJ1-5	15	CASTQMGGKAQPQHF	TGTGCCAGCACCCAGATGGGGGGCAAAGCTCAGCCCCAGCATTTT
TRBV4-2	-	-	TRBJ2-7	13	CASSLDTSYEQYF	TGTGCCAGCAGCCTGGACACCTCCTACGAGCAGTACTTC
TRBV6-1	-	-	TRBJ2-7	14	CASSLSELGYEQYF	TGTGCCAGCAGTTTATCCGAGTTGGGGTACGAGCAGTACTTC
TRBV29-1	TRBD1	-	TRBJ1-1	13	CSAGHRGNTEAFF	TGCAGCGCAGGTCACAGGGGGAACACTGAAGCTTTCTTT
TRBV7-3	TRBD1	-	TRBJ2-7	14	CASSRDRGNYEQYF	TGTGCCAGCAGCCGGGACAGGGGGAATTACGAGCAGTACTTC
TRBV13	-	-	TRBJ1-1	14	CASGRRNMNTEAFF	TGTGCCAGCGGACGGAGGAATATGAACACTGAAGCTTTCTTT
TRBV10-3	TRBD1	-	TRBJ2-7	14	CAIRGTGDPYEQYF	TGTGCCATCAGGGGGACAGGGGATCCCTACGAGCAGTACTTC
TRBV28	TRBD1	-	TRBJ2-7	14	CASSSTGGRDEQYF	TGTGCCAGCAGTTCGACAGGGGGAAGGGACGAGCAGTACTTC
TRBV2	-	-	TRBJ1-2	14	CASSGGTVNYGYTF	TGTGCCAGCAGTGGGGGAACAGTTAACTATGGCTACACCTTC
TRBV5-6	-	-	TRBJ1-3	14	CASSFTGRRDTIYF	TGTGCCAGCAGCTTCACGGGGCGCAGGGACACCATATATTTT
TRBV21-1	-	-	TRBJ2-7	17	CASSSGTGHTKLSEQYF	TGTGCCAGCAGCTCCGGGACAGGGCATACTAAGTTATCCGAGCAGTACTTC
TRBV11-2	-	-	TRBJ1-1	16	CASSLDLRSTYTEAFF	TGTGCCAGCAGCTTAGATCTCCGGTCAACCTACACTGAAGCTTTCTTT
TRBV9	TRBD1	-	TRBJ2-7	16	CASRGGSPGQSDEQYF	TGTGCCAGCAGGGGCGGCTCACCGGGACAGAGCGACGAGCAGTACTTC
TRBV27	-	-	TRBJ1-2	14	CASKYSGGAYGYTF	TGTGCCAGCAAATACTCCGGAGGGGCCTATGGCTACACCTTC
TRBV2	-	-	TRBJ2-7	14	CASNAGAGGYEQYF	TGTGCCAGCAATGCCGGGGCCGGGGGCTACGAGCAGTACTTC
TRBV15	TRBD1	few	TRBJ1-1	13	CATSRQGALMAFF	TGTGCCACCTCCAGACAGGGGGCTTTGATGGCTTTCTTT
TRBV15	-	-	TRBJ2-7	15	CATSRDPGDSYEQYF	TGTGCCACCAGCAGAGATCCTGGCGACAGTTACGAGCAGTACTTC